The source of this T cell receptor (beta chain) is a study of T cells of healthy individuals (dated by TCRdb to 2016 to 2019). This clonotype was observed many times. Its antigen is unknown. Base qualities are missing; no much larger clone stands one base away. In the germline V gene, CDR1 corresponds to SGHTA and CDR2 to FQGTGA. The CDR3, cysteine through phenylalanine, is 14 amino acids long. Only the CDR3 part of the read is kept: 42 bases, read in frame from the first base. V and J are trimmed by 5 bases and 7 bases, and the gene matches miss 8 bases of the junction. Receptors were amplified or captured by 5' RACE. The sequencer listed for this sample is Illumina MiSeq. TCRdb's own reprocessing of the public reads used fastp at Q25 and MiXCR and kept productive beta chains. Under each unique CDR3 protein, matching rows form one entry showing the most common genes and DNA. This sample comprises around 98,000 distinct CDR3 sequences, around 17% of them detected only once. Around 6.5% of the sample lies in the top ten.

The receptor was derived from a human donor in good health. The V and J genes are TRBV7-3 and TRBJ2-1; 7 nucleotides in the junction match TRBD2. The bases read TGTGCCAGCAGCCCGAGCGGGGCAAAAAATGAGCAGTTCTTC. Its protein reads: CASSPSGAKNEQFF.